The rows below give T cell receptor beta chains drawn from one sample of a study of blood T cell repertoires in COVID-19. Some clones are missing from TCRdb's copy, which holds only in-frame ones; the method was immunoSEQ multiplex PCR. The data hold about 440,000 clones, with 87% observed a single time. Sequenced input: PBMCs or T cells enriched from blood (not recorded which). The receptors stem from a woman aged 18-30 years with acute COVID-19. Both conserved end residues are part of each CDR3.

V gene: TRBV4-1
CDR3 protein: CASSQTQGLEFNEQFF

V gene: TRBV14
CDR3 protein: CASSQGAPYEQYF

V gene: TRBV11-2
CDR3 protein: CASSLHGGVNYEQYF

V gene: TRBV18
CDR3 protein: CASSRSGQVNTEAFF

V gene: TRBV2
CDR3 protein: CASSDSLEVAEQFF

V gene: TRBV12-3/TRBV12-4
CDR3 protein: CASSNDQREFFF

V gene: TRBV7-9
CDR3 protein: CASSLRIGLAGGPLNEQFF

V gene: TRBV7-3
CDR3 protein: CARPGTLNYGYTF

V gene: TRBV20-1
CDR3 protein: CSASEGGYTF

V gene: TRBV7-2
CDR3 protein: CASSSRTGSYEQYF

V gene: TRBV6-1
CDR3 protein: CASSEQGRQPQHF

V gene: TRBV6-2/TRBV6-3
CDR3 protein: CASSYRGSNQPQHF

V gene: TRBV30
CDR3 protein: CAWSSGGYQPQHF

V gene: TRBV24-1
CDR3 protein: CATSDFNLGQINTEAFF

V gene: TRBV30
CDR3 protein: CAWSVQAGENGYTF

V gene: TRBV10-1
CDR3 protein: CASSAGTGELFF

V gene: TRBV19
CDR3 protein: CASISGEVESQPQHF

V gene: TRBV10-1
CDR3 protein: CASSEGGPSYNEQFF